The 5 T cell receptor beta chains below were found in one sample sequenced in a study of blood T cell repertoires in COVID-19. This table comes from immunoSEQ multiplex PCR, and its TCRdb copy is limited to in-frame clones, with some not included. Counted here are roughly 170,000 clones, about 85% occurring once; the ten biggest clones make up about 26%. Sequencing input: peripheral blood. The receptor source for this set is a man aged 55-75 years with acute or convalescent COVID-19.

The V and J genes are TRBV12-3 or TRBV12-4 and TRBJ1-2; 11 bases map to TRBD1. With V trimmed by 5 bases and J by 8 bases, 4 bases remained unmatched. There are 13 residues in the CDR3. The CDR3 spells CASSLRTGGGYTF. In DNA form, the CDR3 reads TGTGCCAGCAGTCTCAGGACAGGGGGCGGCTACACCTTC.

The chain employs TRBV6-2 or TRBV6-3 and TRBJ2-5; the D is unclear. The germline V and J ends were trimmed by 4 bases and 5 bases, with 5 bases remaining between them. Germline assignment: CDR1 MNHEY and CDR2 SVGEGT. CDR3 size: 11 residues. In nucleotides, the CDR3 is TGTGCCAGCAGTTTTCCGGAGACCCAGTACTTC. This sequence encodes CASSFPETQYF.

This clone was recorded many times. The CDR3 region has the DNA TGCGCCAGCAGTGAGCGGGCGGGCCATGGCATGAACACTGAAGCTTTCTTT. Encoded protein: CASSERAGHGMNTEAFF. V gene TRBV10-2 combines with J gene TRBJ1-1; D gene unclear. Germline CDR1 and CDR2: WSHSY and SAAADI. The length of the CDR3 is 17 residues. V was clipped by 2 bases and J by 0 bases, with 16 bases between them.

This clone has just a few counts. DNA of the CDR3: TGTGCCAGCAGTAGGACAGGGGGCAACGAAAAACTGTTTTTT. Encoded protein: CASSRTGGNEKLFF. The V call is TRBV2, the J call TRBJ1-4; 11 bases map to TRBD1. The CDR3 totals 14 residues. J was trimmed by 8 bases and V by 5 bases; bases with no gene match: 4. In germline, CDR1 is SNHLY, CDR2 FYNNEI. The variable domain in full, with the rest retrieved from reference TRBV2 and TRBJ1-4, is EPEVTQTPSHQVTQMGQEVILRCVPISNHLYFYWYRQILGQKVEFLVSFYNNEISEKSEIFDDQFSVERPDGSNFTLKIRSTKLEDSAMYFCASSRTGGNEKLFFGSGTQLSVL.

Details on this clone: Other nucleotide sequences from this sample produce the same CDR3. The chain uses TRBV29-1 and TRBJ2-3, with D possibly matching TRBD1 (5 bases). This CDR3 has 13 residues. Trimming shortened V by 2 bases and J by 3 bases, and 9 bases separated the two germline ends. The germline gives CDR1 SQVTM, CDR2 ANQGSEA. Here the CDR3 reads CSVERQGTDTQYF. CDR3 coding DNA: TGCAGCGTTGAAAGGCAGGGAACAGATACGCAGTATTTT.